This T cell receptor beta chain was identified in a study of spatial heterogeneity in lung cancer. Specified time point: blood at routine non-recurrence follow-up after resection. Frozen PBMC, nontumor lung or tumor provided whole RNA, which was sequenced unsorted. This CDR3 is 12 amino acids long. Germline lookup yields CDR1 SGDLS and CDR2 YYNGEE. The ends were cut back, 3 bases at V and 4 bases at J, with 7 bases in the middle. This clonotype was observed at least ten times. Its antigen is unidentified. TCR cDNA molecules each had a unique molecular identifier. TCRdb reprocessed the 5' RACE reads with MiXCR, giving one entry per CDR3 protein. The sample records about 120,000 distinct CDR3 sequences, more than 10% being singletons. Whole-study findings and limits: Ubiquitous, expanded tumor-derived TCRs were more frequently observed in blood at resection than at follow-up.

The chain combines TRBV9 with TRBJ1-2, with D hard to call. The sample in question was PBMCs, obtained at follow-up. The TCR was taken from a male donor with early-stage non-small cell lung cancer. CDR3 sequence: CASSEGPYGYTF. CDR3 sequence (DNA): TGTGCCAGCAGCGAGGGCCCCTATGGCTACACCTTC.